A single sample is the source of the 25 T cell receptor beta chains below, sequenced in a study of cytomegalovirus exposure and HLA in healthy donors. PCR employed 60 Vbeta and 13 Jbeta primers. This table comes from immunoSEQ multiplex PCR, and its TCRdb copy is limited to in-frame clones, with some not included. The sample table includes 130,000 or so clones. The specimen was PBMCs. All receptors derive from a woman aged 55-69 years in good health and CMV-seronegative.

This rearrangement joins TRBV18 to TRBJ2-3; 11 bases are a match to TRBD2. Germline CDR1 is KGHSH and CDR2 is LQKENI. The CDR3 is made up of 15 amino acids. J gave up 4 bases and V 6 bases, and 6 bases lay outside the gene matches. The CDR3 protein is CASSRTSGRADTQYF. The CDR3 DNA sequence: TGTGCCAGCTCCCGTACTAGCGGGAGAGCAGATACGCAGTATTTT.

The chain recombines TRBV7-9 with TRBJ2-2; TRBD2 matches at 7 bases. The J segment lost 4 bases and the V segment lost 3 bases, leaving 11 bases of the junction unmatched. This CDR3 has 17 residues. CDR1 and CDR2 from the germline V gene are SEHNR and FQNEAQ (reference sequence). The CDR3 region has the DNA TGTGCCAGCAGCTTCCCTAAGCGGGAACTGTCCACCGGGGAGCTGTTTTTT. Encoded protein: CASSFPKRELSTGELFF.

The genes are TRBV27 and TRBJ1-1, with 10 bases aligning to TRBD1. Losses at the gene ends were 6 bases for V and 3 bases for J; bases not matched to a gene: 10. Per the germline V gene, CDR1 is MNHEY and CDR2 is SMNVEV (reference sequence). The CDR3 is 16 residues long. The CDR3 sequence: CASRAPIGQGDTEAFF. DNA of the CDR3: TGTGCCAGCAGAGCCCCAATCGGACAGGGGGACACTGAAGCTTTCTTT.

The chain uses TRBV4-1 and TRBJ2-7; 11 nucleotides match TRBD1. The trim removed 0 bases at V and 2 bases at J, leaving 6 bases unmatched. The CDR3 totals 17 residues. Looked up from germline, CDR1 is MGHRA and CDR2 is YSYEKL. For the CDR3, the DNA is TGCGCCAGCAGCCAAGATACTTCGGGACAGGGGGCCTACGAGCAGTACTTC. This codes for CASSQDTSGQGAYEQYF.

The V and J genes are TRBV7-9 and TRBJ2-3; tentative D call: TRBD1 (5 bases). CDR1 and CDR2 (germline): SEHNR, FQNEAQ (reference sequence). The CDR3 is made up of 17 amino acids. Between the trimmed V and J ends, which lost 1 base and 2 bases, there was a span of 16 bases. CDR3 nucleotide sequence: TGTGCCAGCAGCTTAGGAAGGGGCCTCATCTACACAGATACGCAGTATTTT. This codes for CASSLGRGLIYTDTQYF. The full variable domain, completed using reference TRBV7-9 and TRBJ2-3, is DTGVSQNPRHKITKRGQNVTFRCDPISEHNRLYWYRQTLGQGPEFLTYFQNEAQLEKSRLLSDRFSAERPKGSFSTLEIQRTEQGDSAMYLCASSLGRGLIYTDTQYFGPGTRLTVL.

The CDR3 sequence is CASRLPTSGGGEQFF. The DNA of the CDR3 is TGCGCCAGCCGCCTACCGACTAGCGGGGGTGGTGAGCAGTTCTTC. The chain carries TRBV5-1 and TRBJ2-1, with 12 bases that match TRBD2. Germline values: CDR1 SGHRS, CDR2 YFSETQ. V lost 7 bases, J lost 9 bases, and 11 bases stayed unmatched. The CDR3 sequence is 15 residues long. The full variable domain, rest sourced from reference TRBV5-1 and TRBJ2-1, is KAGVTQTPRYLIKTRGQQVTLSCSPISGHRSVSWYQQTPGQGLQFLFEYFSETQRNKGNFPGRFSGRQFSNSRSEMNVSTLELGDSALYLCASRLPTSGGGEQFFGPGTRLTVL.

The gene calls are TRBV5-1 and TRBJ1-1; weak D call: TRBD1 (5 bases). In germline, CDR1 is SGHRS, CDR2 YFSETQ. This CDR3 contains 12 residues. The V end was cut by 4 bases, the J end by 11 bases, with 15 bases between. The CDR3: CASSPGLLGAFF. CDR3 bases: TGCGCCAGCAGCCCGGGACTATTAGGGGCTTTCTTT.

V and J are TRBV28 and TRBJ2-7; 8 bases are a match to TRBD1. In germline, CDR1 is MDHEN, CDR2 SYDVKM. The CDR3 is made up of 13 amino acids. J lost 1 base, V lost 10 bases, and 6 bases had no gene match. This CDR3 is CATRQGASYEQYF. The CDR3 nucleotides read TGTGCCACCCGGCAGGGGGCGTCCTACGAGCAGTACTTC.

The rearrangement uses TRBV5-1 and TRBJ2-1, with D possibly matching TRBD1 (6 bases). CDR1 SGHRS and CDR2 YFSETQ come from the germline V gene. The V gene lost 4 bases and the J gene lost 8 bases, with 19 bases spanning the gap. The CDR3 covers 15 residues. The CDR3 reads CASSPGQTDIDEQFF. The CDR3 coding sequence is TGCGCCAGCAGCCCTGGACAGACCGATATCGATGAGCAGTTCTTC.

The chain uses TRBV6-1 and TRBJ2-7; tentative D call: TRBD1 (5 bases). This CDR3 is 15 amino acids long. The V gene lost 2 bases and the J gene lost 0 bases, with 11 bases spanning the gap. Germline V gene data show CDR1 as MNHNS and CDR2 as SASEGT. The CDR3 DNA reads as TGTGCCAGCAGTGAATCGTGGGGCATCTCCTACGAGCAGTACTTC. The encoded protein is CASSESWGISYEQYF.

This chain joins TRBV5-4 and TRBJ2-1; 7 nucleotides line up with TRBD1. The CDR3 length is 15 residues. Looked up from germline, CDR1 is SGHNT and CDR2 is YYREEE (reference sequence). With V trimmed by 3 bases and J by 0 bases, 3 bases remained unmatched. CDR3 in amino acids: CASSSGTDSYNEQFF. The DNA for the CDR3 is TGTGCCAGCAGCTCAGGGACAGACTCCTACAATGAGCAGTTCTTC.

This rearrangement joins TRBV28 to TRBJ2-5; the match to TRBD2 covers 8 bases. This CDR3 has 16 residues. Trimming at V came to 2 bases and at J to 3 bases, leaving 8 bases not matched to a gene. Germline CDR1 reads MDHEN; CDR2 reads SYDVKM. The CDR3 coding sequence is TGTGCCAGCAGTTTAGCGGGGGGAGATATAAAAGAGACCCAGTACTTC. This codes for CASSLAGGDIKETQYF.

The gene calls are TRBV19 and TRBJ1-6; D call uncertain. The germline V and J ends were trimmed by 9 bases and 0 bases, with 12 bases remaining between them. There are 15 residues in the CDR3. CDR1 is LNHDA and CDR2 is SQIVND in the germline V gene (reference sequence). The CDR3 sequence is CASGGLNSYNSPLHF. In nucleotides, the CDR3 is TGTGCCAGCGGCGGACTGAACTCCTATAATTCACCCCTCCACTTT.

The chain combines TRBV6-5 with TRBJ1-3; 7 nucleotides align to TRBD1. CDR1 is MNHEY, CDR2 SVGAGI, per germline. V lost 4 bases, J lost 0 bases, and 3 bases stayed unmatched. The CDR3 totals 15 residues. CDR3 nucleotide sequence: TGTGCCAGCAGTTTGAGGGACAGCTCTGGAAACACCATATATTTT. The encoded protein is CASSLRDSSGNTIYF.

V and J are TRBV5-1 and TRBJ1-1; no reliable D call. Germline V gene sequence: CDR1 SGHRS, CDR2 YFSETQ. V lost 1 base and J lost 6, with 7 bases in between. The CDR3 consists of 12 residues. The CDR3 loop reads CASSLPGPEAFF. The CDR3 DNA is TGCGCCAGCAGCTTGCCAGGCCCTGAAGCTTTCTTT.

The chain combines TRBV19 with TRBJ1-2, with unresolved D. Germline CDR1 LNHDA, CDR2 SQIVND (reference sequence). This CDR3 is built from 13 residues. V dropped 2 bases and J dropped 0 bases, with 4 bases sitting between them. The CDR3 here is CASSITTNYGYTF. CDR3 nucleotides: TGTGCCAGTAGTATAACTACTAACTATGGCTACACCTTC.

This chain connects TRBV7-3 to TRBJ2-2, with D maybe TRBD2 (5 bases). With 6 bases removed from V and 7 bases from J, the gap between germline ends came to 9 bases. This CDR3 contains 12 residues. Germline V gene lookup returns CDR1 SGHTA and CDR2 FQGTGA. The CDR3 DNA follows: TGTGCCAGCAGGGGGAGAGGCGGGGAGCTGTTTTTT. It codes for CASRGRGGELFF.

The chain links TRBV7-9 to TRBJ2-1; TRBD2 aligns across 10 bases. The CDR3 covers 16 residues. V was pared by 2 bases and J by 7 bases, with 8 bases of the junction left unmatched. CDR1 and CDR2 from the germline V gene are SEHNR and FQNEAQ (reference sequence). CDR3 sequence (DNA): TGTGCCAGCAGCTTATACAGCGGGAGGGGTAGTAATGAGCAGTTCTTC. It yields the protein CASSLYSGRGSNEQFF.

V is TRBV6-5 and J is TRBJ2-1; possible D gene TRBD1, 5 bases. V was cut by 10 bases and J by 6 bases, with 16 bases left in between. The CDR3 runs to 13 residues. CDR1 and CDR2 from the germline V gene are MNHEY and SVGAGI. The CDR3: CATPRGLGNEQFF. DNA of the CDR3: TGTGCCACCCCAAGGGGTCTGGGCAATGAGCAGTTCTTC.

The chain combines TRBV6-6 with TRBJ1-5, with a tentative D call TRBD1 (5 bases). V lost 1 base, J lost 7 bases, and 11 bases lay in between. The CDR3 is 14 residues long. The germline gives CDR1 MNHNY, CDR2 SVGAGI (reference sequence). The DNA for the CDR3 is TGTGCCAGCAGTTACTGGGGGGACGGGCAGCCCCAGCATTTT. Amino acids: CASSYWGDGQPQHF.

The chain combines TRBV28 with TRBJ1-3; D is ambiguous. Germline CDR1 and CDR2: MDHEN and SYDVKM. The CDR3 is 13 amino acids. V was cut by 2 bases and J by 5 bases, with 7 bases left in between. CDR3 in DNA: TGTGCCAGCAGTTTAGGCAGTAGAAACACCATATATTTT. This translates into CASSLGSRNTIYF.

The chain employs TRBV4-1 and TRBJ1-2; 9 nucleotides align to TRBD1. The CDR3 totals 16 residues. Trimming cost V 6 bases and J 2 bases; bases outside gene matches: 10. Germline CDR1 reads MGHRA; CDR2 reads YSYEKL. Written as DNA, the CDR3 is TGCGCCAGCAGTCTCGACATGGACAGGGGAAACTATGGCTACACCTTC. Its protein product is CASSLDMDRGNYGYTF.

The CDR3 DNA is TGTGCCAGCTCACCAGTTGCCCCAGGGGGCGCAGGAATATCTACGAAGGAGTACTTC. It translates to CASSPVAPGGAGISTKEYF. The V and J genes are TRBV18 and TRBJ2-7; 8 bases fit TRBD1. CDR1 and CDR2 from the germline V gene are KGHSH and LQKENI. With 2 bases clipped from V and 11 bases from J, the junction kept 26 bases outside the gene matches. The CDR3 is made up of 19 amino acids.

The chain combines TRBV14 with TRBJ2-7, with a possible D match to TRBD1 (6 bases). The V and J ends lost 5 bases and 7 bases respectively, with 18 bases between them. The germline V gene encodes CDR1 SGHDN and CDR2 FVKESK. The CDR3 length is 14 residues. The CDR3 DNA is TGTGCCAGCAGCTTAGGACAGCAACTACGGGAGCAGTACTTC. It codes for CASSLGQQLREQYF.

The chain has TRBV6-1 and TRBJ1-2; no clear D gene. Trimming left V 6 bases short and J 2 bases short, with 13 bases between. CDR3 length: 14 residues. Per the germline V gene, CDR1 is MNHNS and CDR2 is SASEGT. The CDR3 protein is CASRLLVSNYGYTF. DNA for the CDR3: TGTGCCAGCAGGCTACTAGTTTCCAACTATGGCTACACCTTC.